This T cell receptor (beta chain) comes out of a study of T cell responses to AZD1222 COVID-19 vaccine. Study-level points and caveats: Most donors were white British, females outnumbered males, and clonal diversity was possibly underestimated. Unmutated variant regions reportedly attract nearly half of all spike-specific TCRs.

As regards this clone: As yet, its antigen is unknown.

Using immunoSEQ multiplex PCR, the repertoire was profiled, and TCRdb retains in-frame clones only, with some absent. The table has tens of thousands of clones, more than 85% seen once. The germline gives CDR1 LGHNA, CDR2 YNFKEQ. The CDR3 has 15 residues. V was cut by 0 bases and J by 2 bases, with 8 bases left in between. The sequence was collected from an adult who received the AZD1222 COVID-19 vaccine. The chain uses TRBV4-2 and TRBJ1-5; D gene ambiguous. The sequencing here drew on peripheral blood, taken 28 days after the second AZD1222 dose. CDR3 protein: CASSQDSMGNQPQHF. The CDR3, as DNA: TGTGCCAGCAGCCAAGATAGTATGGGCAATCAGCCCCAGCATTTT.